This T cell receptor beta chain was observed in a study of T cell responses to AZD1222 COVID-19 vaccine. Findings and limits, study-wide: CD4 TCRs linked to vaccination spanned spike, dominating at 160-218 and 743-854. None of the repertoires were sampled until the peak T cell response had passed.

About this clone itself: Its matching antigen is unknown.

The data were produced by immunoSEQ multiplex PCR, yet TCRdb's version contains in-frame clones alone and is incomplete. This table has fewer than 90,000 clones, approximately 86% appearing once. The material was peripheral blood, obtained 28 days after the second AZD1222 dose. The source of this sequence is an adult who received the AZD1222 COVID-19 vaccine.

The CDR3 nucleotides read TGTGCCAGTGGACCCCTAGGGGGACAAGAGACCCAGTACTTC. It specifies CASGPLGGQETQYF. The V and J genes are TRBV19 and TRBJ2-5; TRBD1 might be the D (6 bases). The V gene lost 8 bases and the J gene lost 2 bases, with 15 bases spanning the gap. CDR1 is LNHDA, CDR2 SQIVND, per germline (reference sequence). The CDR3 totals 14 residues. Full variable domain (missing parts from reference TRBV19 and TRBJ2-5): DGGITQSPKYLFRKEGQNVTLSCEQNLNHDAMYWYRQDPGQGLRLIYYSQIVNDFQKGDIAEGYSVSREKKESFPLTVTSAQKNPTAFYLCASGPLGGQETQYFGPGTRLLVL.